The sequence of this T cell receptor (beta chain) was determined in a study of shared clonotypes between healthy human individuals. Cells designated naive CD8 were CD45RO-negative and were positively selected for CCR7, with terminally differentiated effector memory CD45RA+ cells excluded. A remark on this clone: Its target is not known.

The CDR3 spans 15 residues. The germline CDR1 and CDR2 sequences are KGHSH and LQKENI. Trimming cost V 6 bases and J 1 base; bases outside gene matches: 9. The data were produced by immunoSEQ multiplex PCR, yet TCRdb's version contains in-frame clones alone and is incomplete. The sample has some 740,000 clones, 90% to 95% seen once. Findings of the study overall: Rarefaction gave evidence that sorted-subset sequencing remained incomplete despite large depth. Relative to clonotypes present in all four donors, those not shared had lower generation probabilities.

The sequencing sample was made of naive CD8+ T cells sorted from blood. This sequence joins TRBV18 and TRBJ2-7; 7 bases fit TRBD1. This TCR came from a man aged 25 to 40 in good health. The CDR3 is CASSPRQGKSYEQYF. The CDR3 DNA follows: TGTGCCAGCTCTCCTCGACAGGGAAAGTCCTACGAGCAGTACTTC.